Reported below is one T cell receptor beta chain. Its antigen remains unknown. The data originate from a study of shared clonotypes between healthy human individuals. Findings of the study overall: Relative to clonotypes present in all four donors, those not shared had lower generation probabilities.

The assay was immunoSEQ multiplex PCR, and TCRdb's table has in-frame clones only and misses some. Among some 2.1 million clones listed, roughly 94% were seen once. Naive CD8 cells, CD45RO-negative and positively selected for CCR7, excluded terminally differentiated effector memory CD45RA+ cells. All donors were healthy HIV-negative adults lacking recent acute infections or vaccinations. This CDR3 has 15 amino acids. The V end was cut by 1 base, the J end by 0 bases, with 7 bases between. Germline V lookup: CDR1 SNHLY, CDR2 FYNNEI. This receptor was taken from a young man in good health. The source material was naive CD8+ T cells sorted from blood. This rearrangement joins TRBV2 to TRBJ1-3; no firm D call. In DNA, the CDR3 is TGTGCCAGCAGTGAAGGGTGGAGCTCTGGAAACACCATATATTTT. It yields the protein CASSEGWSSGNTIYF.